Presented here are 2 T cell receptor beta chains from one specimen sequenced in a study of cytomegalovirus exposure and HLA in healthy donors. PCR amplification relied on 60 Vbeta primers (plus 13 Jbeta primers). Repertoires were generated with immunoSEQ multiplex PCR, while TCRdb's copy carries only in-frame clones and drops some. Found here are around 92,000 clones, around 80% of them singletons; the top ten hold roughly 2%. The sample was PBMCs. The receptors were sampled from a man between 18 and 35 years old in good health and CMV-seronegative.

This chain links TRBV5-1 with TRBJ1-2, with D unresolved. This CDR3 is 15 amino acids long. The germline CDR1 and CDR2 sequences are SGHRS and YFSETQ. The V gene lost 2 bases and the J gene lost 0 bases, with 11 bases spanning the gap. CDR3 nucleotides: TGCGCCAGCAGCTTTGCCCCTAGCACTAACTATGGCTACACCTTC. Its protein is CASSFAPSTNYGYTF.

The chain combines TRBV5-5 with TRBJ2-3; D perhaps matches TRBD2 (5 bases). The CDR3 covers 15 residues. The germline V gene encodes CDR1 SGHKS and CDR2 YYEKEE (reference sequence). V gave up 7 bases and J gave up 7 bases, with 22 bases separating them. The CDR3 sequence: CASALRAVLINTQYF. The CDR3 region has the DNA TGTGCCAGCGCCCTGAGGGCGGTACTGATAAATACGCAGTATTTT. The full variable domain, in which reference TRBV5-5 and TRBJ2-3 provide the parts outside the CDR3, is DAGVTQSPTHLIKTRGQQVTLRCSPISGHKSVSWYQQVLGQGPQFIFQYYEKEERGRGNFPDRFSARQFPNYSSELNVNALLLGDSALYLCASALRAVLINTQYFGPGTRLTVL.